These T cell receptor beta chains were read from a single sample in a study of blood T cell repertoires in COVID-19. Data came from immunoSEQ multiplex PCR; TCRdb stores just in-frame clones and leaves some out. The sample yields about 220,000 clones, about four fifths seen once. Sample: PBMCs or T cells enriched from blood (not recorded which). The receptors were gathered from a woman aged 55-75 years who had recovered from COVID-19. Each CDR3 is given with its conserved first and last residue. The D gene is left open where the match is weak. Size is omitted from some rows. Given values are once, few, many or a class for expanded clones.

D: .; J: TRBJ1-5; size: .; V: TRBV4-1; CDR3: CASSQDRVGQPQHF; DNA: TGCGCCAGCAGCCAAGACAGGGTGGGGCAGCCCCAGCATTTT
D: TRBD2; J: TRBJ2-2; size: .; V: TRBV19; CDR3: CASRALAGDTGELFF; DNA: TGTGCCAGTAGGGCGCTAGCGGGAGACACCGGGGAGCTGTTTTTT
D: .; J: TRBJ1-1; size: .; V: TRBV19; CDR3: CATRALHEAFF; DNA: TGTGCCACCAGAGCGCTCCATGAAGCTTTCTTT
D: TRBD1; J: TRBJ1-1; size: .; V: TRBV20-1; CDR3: CSASRTGGGRGEAFF; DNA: TGCAGTGCCAGTAGGACAGGGGGTGGCCGGGGTGAAGCTTTCTTT
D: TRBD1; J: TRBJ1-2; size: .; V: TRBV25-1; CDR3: CASSQLGQGGDGYTF; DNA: TGTGCCAGCAGCCAATTAGGACAGGGAGGGGATGGCTACACCTTC
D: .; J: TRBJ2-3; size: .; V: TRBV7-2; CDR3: CASSVTLGGGTDTQYF; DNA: TGTGCCAGCAGCGTCACACTAGGAGGCGGAACAGATACGCAGTATTTT
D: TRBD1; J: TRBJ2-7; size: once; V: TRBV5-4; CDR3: CASSEGQRSSYEQYF; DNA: TGTGCCAGCAGCGAGGGACAGCGAAGCTCCTACGAGCAGTACTTC
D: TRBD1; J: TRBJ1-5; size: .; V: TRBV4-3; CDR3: CASSPGTGNQPQHF; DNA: TGCGCCAGCAGCCCTGGGACAGGGAATCAGCCCCAGCATTTT
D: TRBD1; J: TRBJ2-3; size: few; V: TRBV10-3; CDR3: CAISESGTGSDTQYF; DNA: TGTGCCATCAGTGAGTCCGGGACAGGGTCAGATACGCAGTATTTT
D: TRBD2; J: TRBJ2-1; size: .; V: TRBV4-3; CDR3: CASSQDLRRGWVEQFF; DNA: TGCGCCAGCAGCCAAGATCTTCGGCGGGGGTGGGTTGAGCAGTTCTTC
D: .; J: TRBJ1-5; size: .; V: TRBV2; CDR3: CASSSQGNQPQHF; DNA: TGTGCCAGCAGTTCGCAGGGCAATCAGCCCCAGCATTTT
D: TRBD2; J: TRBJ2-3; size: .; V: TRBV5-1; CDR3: CASSSVSGRVPDTQYF; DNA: TGCGCCAGCAGCTCCGTTAGCGGGAGGGTCCCAGATACGCAGTATTTT
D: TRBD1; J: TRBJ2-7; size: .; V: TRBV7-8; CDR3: CASSLGQGVSYEQYF; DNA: TGTGCCAGCAGCTTAGGGCAGGGGGTGTCCTACGAGCAGTACTTC
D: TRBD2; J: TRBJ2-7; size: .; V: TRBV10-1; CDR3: CASSPWEGSSYEQYF; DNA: TGCGCCAGCAGCCCCTGGGAGGGTTCCTCCTACGAGCAGTACTTC
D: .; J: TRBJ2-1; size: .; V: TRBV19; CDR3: CASSIPRNHNEQFF; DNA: TGTGCCAGTAGTATACCCAGGAACCACAATGAGCAGTTCTTC
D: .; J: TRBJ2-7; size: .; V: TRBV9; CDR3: CASSVGSGTYEQYF; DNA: TGTGCCAGCAGCGTGGGATCCGGGACCTACGAGCAGTACTTC